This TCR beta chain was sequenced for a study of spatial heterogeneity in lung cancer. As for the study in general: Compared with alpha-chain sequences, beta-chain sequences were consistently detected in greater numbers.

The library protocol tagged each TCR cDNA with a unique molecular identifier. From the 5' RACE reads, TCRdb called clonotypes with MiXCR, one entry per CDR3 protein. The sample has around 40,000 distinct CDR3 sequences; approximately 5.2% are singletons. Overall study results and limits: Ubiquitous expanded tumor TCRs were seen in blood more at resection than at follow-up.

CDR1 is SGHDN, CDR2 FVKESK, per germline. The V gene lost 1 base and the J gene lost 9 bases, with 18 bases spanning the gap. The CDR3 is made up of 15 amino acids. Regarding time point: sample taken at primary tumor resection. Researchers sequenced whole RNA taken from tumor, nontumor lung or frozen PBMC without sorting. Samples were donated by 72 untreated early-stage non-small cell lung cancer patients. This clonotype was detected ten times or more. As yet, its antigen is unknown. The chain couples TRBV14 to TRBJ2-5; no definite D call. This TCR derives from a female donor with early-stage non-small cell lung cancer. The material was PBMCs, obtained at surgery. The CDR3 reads CASSQGSGSGVAQYF. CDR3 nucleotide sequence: TGTGCCAGCAGCCAAGGGTCTGGCAGTGGGGTAGCCCAGTACTTC.